This T cell receptor beta chain was sequenced for a study of OX40 agonist ivuxolimab in advanced cancers. Overall study: Previous treatment with anti-PD-1, anti-PD-L1 or anti-CTLA-4 therapy was allowed; 35% to 50% had received some.

Study observations and caveats: Clonal expansion was among the lowest in partial responders at 0.1-3.0 mg/kg, especially CD8+.

Sequencing was performed with immunoSEQ multiplex PCR; in TCRdb, only in-frame clones are kept and a portion is missing. The data contain tens of thousands of clones, around 85% of them singletons. This CDR3 spans 16 amino acids. Germline V gives CDR1 MDHEN, CDR2 SYDVKM. V shed 6 bases and J 0 bases; nucleotides not matched to a gene: 9. Points on this clone: Its antigen is unknown.

The receptor comes from an adult with an advanced solid tumor such as melanoma, head and neck, liver or kidney cancer. The chain joins TRBV28 to TRBJ2-7; 9 bases line up with TRBD2. Material: CD4+ or CD8+ T cells sorted from blood, obtained in a trial of the OX40 agonist ivuxolimab. This CDR3 is CASSFTLAGLSYEQYF. The DNA for the CDR3 is TGTGCCAGCAGCTTTACACTAGCGGGCCTCTCCTACGAGCAGTACTTC.